This is a list of T cell receptor beta chains from one sample in a study of beta chain features in type 1 diabetes. Here immunoSEQ multiplex PCR was the method, and the copy in TCRdb shows in-frame clones only, minus some. This table has about 250,000 clones, around 14% appearing once. Sequencing was done on a sample of naive CD4+ T cells from blood. The receptors shown here come from a woman in her forties in good health. Both conserved end residues are part of each CDR3. The D gene is left open where the match is weak. Clone size is given for some rows only: seen once, a few or many times, or a class if the clone is expanded.

v_gene: TRBV19
abundance: .
d_gene: .
j_gene: TRBJ1-2
CDR3nt: TGTGCCAGTAGTGATCCCACAGGCGGTAACTATGGCTACACCTTC
CDR3aa: CASSDPTGGNYGYTF

v_gene: TRBV5-4
abundance: few
d_gene: TRBD1
j_gene: TRBJ2-7
CDR3nt: TGTGCCAGCAGCTCGCCGGACAGGAACGAGCAGTACTTC
CDR3aa: CASSSPDRNEQYF

v_gene: TRBV9
abundance: few
d_gene: TRBD2
j_gene: TRBJ2-5
CDR3nt: TGTGCCAGCAGCGTTACTAGCGGGGGCCAAGAGACCCAGTACTTC
CDR3aa: CASSVTSGGQETQYF

v_gene: TRBV19
abundance: few
d_gene: .
j_gene: TRBJ2-5
CDR3nt: TGTGCCAGTAGTATAGATCGCCGGGAGACCCAGTACTTC
CDR3aa: CASSIDRRETQYF

v_gene: TRBV11-2
abundance: .
d_gene: TRBD1
j_gene: TRBJ1-5
CDR3nt: TGTGCCAGCAGCCCCAGACAGGGAAGGAGGCCCCAGCATTTT
CDR3aa: CASSPRQGRRPQHF

v_gene: TRBV5-1
abundance: .
d_gene: .
j_gene: TRBJ2-5
CDR3nt: TGCGCCAGCAGCTTGTCCTTAGCGGCTGGGGCAGAGACCCAGTACTTC
CDR3aa: CASSLSLAAGAETQYF

v_gene: TRBV15
abundance: few
d_gene: TRBD2
j_gene: TRBJ2-3
CDR3nt: TGTGCCACCAGCAGGGAGAGAACTAGCGGGGGCACAGATACGCAGTATTTT
CDR3aa: CATSRERTSGGTDTQYF

v_gene: TRBV5-1
abundance: few
d_gene: TRBD1
j_gene: TRBJ2-1
CDR3nt: TGCGCCAGCAGCCCGGGACAGGGGACCTACAATGAGCAGTTCTTC
CDR3aa: CASSPGQGTYNEQFF

v_gene: TRBV28
abundance: .
d_gene: TRBD1
j_gene: TRBJ2-7
CDR3nt: TGTGCCAGCGAAGCCCGGGACAGGGGGATCTACGAGCAGTACTTC
CDR3aa: CASEARDRGIYEQYF

v_gene: TRBV11-2
abundance: .
d_gene: .
j_gene: TRBJ1-5
CDR3nt: TGTGCCAGCAACCCGCAGGCAAGGCAAAAGAATCAGCCCCAGCATTTT
CDR3aa: CASNPQARQKNQPQHF

v_gene: TRBV12-5
abundance: .
d_gene: .
j_gene: TRBJ2-5
CDR3nt: TGTGCTAGTGGTTTACGCGCTGGTGTCGAGACCCAGTACTTC
CDR3aa: CASGLRAGVETQYF

v_gene: TRBV15
abundance: .
d_gene: TRBD2
j_gene: TRBJ2-5
CDR3nt: TGTGCCACCAGCAGCCTAGGCGGGGGTCAAGAGACCCAGTACTTC
CDR3aa: CATSSLGGGQETQYF

v_gene: TRBV18
abundance: .
d_gene: .
j_gene: TRBJ1-2
CDR3nt: TGTGCCAGCTCACCTCGAGAATATGGCTACACCTTC
CDR3aa: CASSPREYGYTF

v_gene: TRBV19
abundance: few
d_gene: .
j_gene: TRBJ2-5
CDR3nt: TGTGCCAGTAAAGGACCCAGGGGCAGAGAGACCCAGTACTTC
CDR3aa: CASKGPRGRETQYF

v_gene: TRBV6-6
abundance: few
d_gene: TRBD2
j_gene: TRBJ2-5
CDR3nt: TGTGCCAGCAGCCTTGGACTAGCGGGGGCCCAAGAGACCCAGTACTTC
CDR3aa: CASSLGLAGAQETQYF

v_gene: TRBV5-8
abundance: few
d_gene: TRBD2
j_gene: TRBJ2-5
CDR3nt: TGTGCCAGCAGCTTGGAGATACTAGCGGGGGTAGGAGAGACCCAGTACTTC
CDR3aa: CASSLEILAGVGETQYF

v_gene: TRBV2
abundance: .
d_gene: .
j_gene: TRBJ1-2
CDR3nt: TGTGCCAGCAATCCGGCCAGGGGCAGAGGCTACACCTTC
CDR3aa: CASNPARGRGYTF

v_gene: TRBV2
abundance: .
d_gene: TRBD2
j_gene: TRBJ2-3
CDR3nt: TGTGCCAGGTCCGGGACTAGCCCTATATTGCAGTATTTT
CDR3aa: CARSGTSPILQYF

v_gene: TRBV18
abundance: .
d_gene: .
j_gene: TRBJ2-7
CDR3nt: TGTGCCAGCTCACCGCCGAATCACAGCTACGAGCAGTACTTC
CDR3aa: CASSPPNHSYEQYF

v_gene: TRBV19
abundance: .
d_gene: .
j_gene: TRBJ2-6
CDR3nt: TGTGCCAGTAGTATGAGGGCTCACTCTGGGGCCAACGTCCTGACTTTC
CDR3aa: CASSMRAHSGANVLTF

v_gene: TRBV5-4
abundance: few
d_gene: .
j_gene: TRBJ2-4
CDR3nt: TGTGCCAGCAGCTTCAGGGATGTAGCCAAAAACATTCAGTACTTC
CDR3aa: CASSFRDVAKNIQYF

v_gene: TRBV18
abundance: few
d_gene: TRBD1
j_gene: TRBJ1-2
CDR3nt: TGTGCCAGCTCACCAACCAGGGGGCCGGGCTATGGCTACACCTTC
CDR3aa: CASSPTRGPGYGYTF

v_gene: TRBV7-6
abundance: few
d_gene: .
j_gene: TRBJ1-1
CDR3nt: TGTGCCAGCAGTAAAGATCGGACTGAAGCTTTCTTT
CDR3aa: CASSKDRTEAFF

v_gene: TRBV19
abundance: few
d_gene: TRBD1
j_gene: TRBJ1-1
CDR3nt: TGTGCCAGTAGTGTAGACAGGGGTAACACTGAAGCTTTCTTT
CDR3aa: CASSVDRGNTEAFF

v_gene: TRBV7-6
abundance: .
d_gene: .
j_gene: TRBJ2-7
CDR3nt: TGTGCCAGCAGCTTAGGGACTGGACCCTACGAGCAGTACTTC
CDR3aa: CASSLGTGPYEQYF

v_gene: TRBV7-2
abundance: few
d_gene: .
j_gene: TRBJ2-7
CDR3nt: TGTGCCAGCAGCTTAGCGGGCGGGCTAGCTACCTACGAGCAGTACTTC
CDR3aa: CASSLAGGLATYEQYF

v_gene: TRBV7-8
abundance: .
d_gene: TRBD2
j_gene: TRBJ2-5
CDR3nt: TGTGCCAGCAGCGTAGCCCGGGGGGGCGTTGAGACCCAGTACTTC
CDR3aa: CASSVARGGVETQYF

v_gene: TRBV6-5
abundance: .
d_gene: TRBD2
j_gene: TRBJ2-3
CDR3nt: TGTGCCAGCAGTTCCCCCCGGGGGGGCGCAGATACGCAGTATTTT
CDR3aa: CASSSPRGGADTQYF